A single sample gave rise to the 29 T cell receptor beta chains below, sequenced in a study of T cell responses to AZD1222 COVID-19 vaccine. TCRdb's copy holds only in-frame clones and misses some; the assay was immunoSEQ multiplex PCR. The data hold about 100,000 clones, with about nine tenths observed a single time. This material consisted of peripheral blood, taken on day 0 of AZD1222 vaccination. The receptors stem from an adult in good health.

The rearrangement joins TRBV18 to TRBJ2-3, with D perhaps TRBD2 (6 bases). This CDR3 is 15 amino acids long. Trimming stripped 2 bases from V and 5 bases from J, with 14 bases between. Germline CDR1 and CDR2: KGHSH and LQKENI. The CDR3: CASSPGTGVVDTQYF. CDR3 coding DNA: TGTGCCAGCTCACCAGGTACGGGAGTGGTAGATACGCAGTATTTT.

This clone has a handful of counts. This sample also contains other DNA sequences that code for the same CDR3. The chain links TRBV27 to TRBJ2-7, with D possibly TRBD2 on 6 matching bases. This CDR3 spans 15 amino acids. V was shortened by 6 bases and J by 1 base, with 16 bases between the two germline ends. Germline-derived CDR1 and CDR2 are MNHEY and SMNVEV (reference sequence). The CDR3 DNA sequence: TGTGCCAGCAGCCCGGGGCTAGCGTCATCCTACGAGCAGTACTTC. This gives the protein CASSPGLASSYEQYF.

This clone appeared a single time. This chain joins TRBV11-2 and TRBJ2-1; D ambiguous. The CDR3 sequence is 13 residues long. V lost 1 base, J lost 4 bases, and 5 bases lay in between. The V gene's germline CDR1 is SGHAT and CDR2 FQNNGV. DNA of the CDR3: TGTGCCAGCAGCTTAGCCGCATACAATGAGCAGTTCTTC. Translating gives CASSLAAYNEQFF.

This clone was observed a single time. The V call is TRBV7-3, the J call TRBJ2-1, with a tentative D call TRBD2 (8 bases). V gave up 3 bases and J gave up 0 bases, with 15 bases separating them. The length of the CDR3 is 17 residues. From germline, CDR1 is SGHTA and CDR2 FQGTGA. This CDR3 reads CASSLIGRDSSYNEQFF. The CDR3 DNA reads TGTGCCAGCAGCTTGATCGGGAGGGACAGCTCCTACAATGAGCAGTTCTTC.

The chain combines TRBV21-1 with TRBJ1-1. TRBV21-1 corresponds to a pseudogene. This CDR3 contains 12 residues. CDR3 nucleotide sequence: TGTGCCAGCAGCAGGGGGAACACTGAAGCTTTCTTT. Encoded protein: CASSRGNTEAFF.

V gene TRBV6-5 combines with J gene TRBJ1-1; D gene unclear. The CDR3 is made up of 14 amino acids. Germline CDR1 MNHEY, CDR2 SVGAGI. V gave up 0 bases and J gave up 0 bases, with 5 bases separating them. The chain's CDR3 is CASSYSTLNTEAFF. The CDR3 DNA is TGTGCCAGCAGTTACTCGACGCTGAACACTGAAGCTTTCTTT.

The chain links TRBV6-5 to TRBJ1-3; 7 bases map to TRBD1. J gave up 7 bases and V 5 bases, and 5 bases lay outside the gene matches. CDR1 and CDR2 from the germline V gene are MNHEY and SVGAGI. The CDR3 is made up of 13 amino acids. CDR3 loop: CASSLDRMNTIYF. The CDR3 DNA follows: TGTGCCAGCAGTCTGGACAGGATGAACACCATATATTTT.

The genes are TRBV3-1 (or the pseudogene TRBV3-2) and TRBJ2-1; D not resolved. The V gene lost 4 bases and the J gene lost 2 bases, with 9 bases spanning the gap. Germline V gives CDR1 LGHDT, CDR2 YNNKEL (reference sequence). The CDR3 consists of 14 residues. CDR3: CASSRTGAYNEQFF. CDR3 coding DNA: TGTGCCAGCAGCCGCACGGGTGCCTACAATGAGCAGTTCTTC.

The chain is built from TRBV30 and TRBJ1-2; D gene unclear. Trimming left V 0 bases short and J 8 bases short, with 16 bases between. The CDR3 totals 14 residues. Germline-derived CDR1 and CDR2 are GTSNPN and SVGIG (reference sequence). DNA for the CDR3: TGTGCCTGGAGTGTAGGCGGTTACCCCGAGGGCTACACCTTC. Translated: CAWSVGGYPEGYTF.

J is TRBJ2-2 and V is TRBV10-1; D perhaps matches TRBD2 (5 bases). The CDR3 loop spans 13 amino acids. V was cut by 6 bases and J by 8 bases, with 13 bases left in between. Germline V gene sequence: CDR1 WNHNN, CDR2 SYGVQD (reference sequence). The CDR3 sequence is CASSRGLKGELFF. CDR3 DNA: TGCGCCAGCAGCCGAGGACTGAAAGGGGAGCTGTTTTTT.

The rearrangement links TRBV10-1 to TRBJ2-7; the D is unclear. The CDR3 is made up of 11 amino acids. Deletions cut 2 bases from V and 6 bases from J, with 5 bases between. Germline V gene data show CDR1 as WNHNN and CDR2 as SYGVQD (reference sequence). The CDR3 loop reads CASSEGAEQYF. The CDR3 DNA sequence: TGCGCCAGCAGTGAGGGAGCCGAGCAGTACTTC.

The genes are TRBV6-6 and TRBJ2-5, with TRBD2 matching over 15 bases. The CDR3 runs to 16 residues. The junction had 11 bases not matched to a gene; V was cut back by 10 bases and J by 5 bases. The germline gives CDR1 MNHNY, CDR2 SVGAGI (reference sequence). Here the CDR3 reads CATTGLAGGGRETQYF. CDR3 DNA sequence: TGTGCCACCACGGGACTAGCGGGAGGAGGGCGGGAGACCCAGTACTTC.

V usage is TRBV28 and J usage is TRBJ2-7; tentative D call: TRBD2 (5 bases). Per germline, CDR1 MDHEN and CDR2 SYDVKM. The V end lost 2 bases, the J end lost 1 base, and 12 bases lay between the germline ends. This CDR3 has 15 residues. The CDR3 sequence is CASSLGLARSYEQYF. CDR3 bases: TGTGCCAGCAGTTTAGGGCTAGCTAGATCCTACGAGCAGTACTTC.

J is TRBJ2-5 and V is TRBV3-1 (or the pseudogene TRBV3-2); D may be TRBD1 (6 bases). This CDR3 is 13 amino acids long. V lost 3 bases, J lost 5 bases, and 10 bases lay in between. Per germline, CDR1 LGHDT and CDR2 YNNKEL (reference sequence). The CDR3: CASSQGAGETQYF. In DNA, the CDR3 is TGTGCCAGCAGCCAGGGGGCTGGCGAGACCCAGTACTTC.

This CDR3 is CASSHHAGDYGYTF. The CDR3 DNA sequence: TGTGCCAGCAGCCATCATGCAGGTGATTATGGCTACACCTTC. V is TRBV3-1 (or the pseudogene TRBV3-2) and J is TRBJ1-2; no definite D call. Per the germline V gene, CDR1 is LGHDT and CDR2 is YNNKEL (reference sequence). Trimming stripped 3 bases from V and 5 bases from J, with 13 bases between. This CDR3 spans 14 amino acids.

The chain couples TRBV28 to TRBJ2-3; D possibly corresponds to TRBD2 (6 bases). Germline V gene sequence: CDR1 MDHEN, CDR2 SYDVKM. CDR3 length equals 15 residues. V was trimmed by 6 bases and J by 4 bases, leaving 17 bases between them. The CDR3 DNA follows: TGTGCCAGCAGCAGCCCGGGACTTGACTCAGATACGCAGTATTTT. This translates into CASSSPGLDSDTQYF. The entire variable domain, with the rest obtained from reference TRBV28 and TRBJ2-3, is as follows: DVKVTQSSRYLVKRTGEKVFLECVQDMDHENMFWYRQDPGLGLRLIYFSYDVKMKEKGDIPEGYSVSREKKERFSLILESASTNQTSMYLCASSSPGLDSDTQYFGPGTRLTVL.

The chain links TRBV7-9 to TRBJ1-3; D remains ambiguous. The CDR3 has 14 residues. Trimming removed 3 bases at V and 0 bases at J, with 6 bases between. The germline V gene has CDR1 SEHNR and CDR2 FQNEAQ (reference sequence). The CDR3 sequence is CASSLAVSGNTIYF. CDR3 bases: TGTGCCAGCAGCTTGGCAGTCTCTGGAAACACCATATATTTT.

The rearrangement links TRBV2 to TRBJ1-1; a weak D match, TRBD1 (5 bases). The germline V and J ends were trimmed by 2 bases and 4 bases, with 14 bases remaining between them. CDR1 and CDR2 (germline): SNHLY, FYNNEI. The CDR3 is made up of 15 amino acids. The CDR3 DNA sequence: TGTGCCAGCAGTGAAACGGGGTTGAGGGGCACTGAAGCTTTCTTT. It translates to CASSETGLRGTEAFF. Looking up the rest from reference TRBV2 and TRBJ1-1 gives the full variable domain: EPEVTQTPSHQVTQMGQEVILRCVPISNHLYFYWYRQILGQKVEFLVSFYNNEISEKSEIFDDQFSVERPDGSNFTLKIRSTKLEDSAMYFCASSETGLRGTEAFFGQGTRLTVV.

CDR3 loop: CASSAGLAGLGGTDTQYF. The CDR3 DNA sequence: TGTGCCAGCAGCGCGGGACTAGCGGGACTGGGAGGCACAGATACGCAGTATTTT. This sequence joins TRBV9 and TRBJ2-3, with TRBD2 matching 13 bases. V trimming: 3 bases; J trimming: 1 base; junction bases outside the gene matches: 8. The CDR3 totals 18 residues. Germline values: CDR1 SGDLS, CDR2 YYNGEE.

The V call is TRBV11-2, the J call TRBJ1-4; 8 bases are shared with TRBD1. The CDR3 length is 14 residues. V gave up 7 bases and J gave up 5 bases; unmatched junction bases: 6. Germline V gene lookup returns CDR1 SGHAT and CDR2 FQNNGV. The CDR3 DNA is TGTGCCAGCAACCCCGGGACAGGAAATGAAAAACTGTTTTTT. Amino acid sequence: CASNPGTGNEKLFF.

CDR3 protein: CATSRGQGWDTQYF. The CDR3 DNA follows: TGTGCCACCAGCAGGGGACAGGGGTGGGATACGCAGTATTTT. The V and J genes are TRBV15 and TRBJ2-3, with 10 bases matching TRBD1. Germline values: CDR1 LNHNV, CDR2 YYDKDF (reference sequence). This CDR3 comprises 14 residues. Trimming took 3 bases from V and 6 from J; bases not matched to a gene: 3.

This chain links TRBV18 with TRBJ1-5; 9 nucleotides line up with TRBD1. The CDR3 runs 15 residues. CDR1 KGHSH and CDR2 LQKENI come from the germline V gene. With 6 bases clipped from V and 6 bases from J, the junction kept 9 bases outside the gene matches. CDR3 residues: CASSRRDRDVQPQHF. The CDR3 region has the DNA TGTGCCAGCTCCCGCCGGGACAGGGACGTTCAGCCCCAGCATTTT.

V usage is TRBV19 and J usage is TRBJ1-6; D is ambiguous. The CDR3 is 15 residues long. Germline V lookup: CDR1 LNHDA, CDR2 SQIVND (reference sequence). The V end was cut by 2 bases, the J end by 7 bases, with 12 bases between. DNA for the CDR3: TGTGCCAGTAGTATAAGGACTCCTGGGAATTCACCCCTCCACTTT. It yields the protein CASSIRTPGNSPLHF.

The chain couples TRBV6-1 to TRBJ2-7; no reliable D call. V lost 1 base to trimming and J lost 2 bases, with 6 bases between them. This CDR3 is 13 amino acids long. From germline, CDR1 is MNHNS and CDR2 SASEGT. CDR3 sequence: CASSEGLPYEQYF. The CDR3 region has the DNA TGTGCCAGCAGTGAAGGGCTTCCCTACGAGCAGTACTTC.

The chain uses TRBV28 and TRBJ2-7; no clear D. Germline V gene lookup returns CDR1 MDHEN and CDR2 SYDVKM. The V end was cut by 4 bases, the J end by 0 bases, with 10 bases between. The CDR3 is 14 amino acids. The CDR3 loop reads CASSSAADSYEQYF. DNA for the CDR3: TGTGCCAGCAGTTCCGCGGCGGACTCCTACGAGCAGTACTTC.

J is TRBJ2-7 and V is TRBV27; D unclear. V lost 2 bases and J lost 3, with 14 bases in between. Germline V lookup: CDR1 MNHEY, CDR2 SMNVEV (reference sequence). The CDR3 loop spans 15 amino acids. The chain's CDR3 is CASSLRPLGIYEQYF. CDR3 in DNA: TGTGCCAGCAGTTTAAGGCCCCTGGGGATCTACGAGCAGTACTTC.

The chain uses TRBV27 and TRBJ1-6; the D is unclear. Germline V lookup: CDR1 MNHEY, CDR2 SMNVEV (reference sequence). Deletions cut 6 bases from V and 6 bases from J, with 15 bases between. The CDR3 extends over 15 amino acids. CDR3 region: CASSLLENPNSPLHF. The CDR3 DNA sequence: TGTGCCAGCAGCCTATTAGAGAACCCTAATTCACCCCTCCACTTT.

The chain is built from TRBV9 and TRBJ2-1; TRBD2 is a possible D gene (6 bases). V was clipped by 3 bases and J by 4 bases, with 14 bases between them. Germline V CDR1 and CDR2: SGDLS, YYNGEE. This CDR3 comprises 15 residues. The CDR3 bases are TGTGCCAGCAGCGCCTCGGGACTCATTTACAATGAGCAGTTCTTC. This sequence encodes CASSASGLIYNEQFF.

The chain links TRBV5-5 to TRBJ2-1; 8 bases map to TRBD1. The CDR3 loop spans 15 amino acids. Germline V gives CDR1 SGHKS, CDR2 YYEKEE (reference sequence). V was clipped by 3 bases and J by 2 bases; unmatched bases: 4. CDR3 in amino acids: CASSSGQGTYNEQFF. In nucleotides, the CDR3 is TGTGCCAGCAGCTCCGGACAGGGCACCTACAATGAGCAGTTCTTC.